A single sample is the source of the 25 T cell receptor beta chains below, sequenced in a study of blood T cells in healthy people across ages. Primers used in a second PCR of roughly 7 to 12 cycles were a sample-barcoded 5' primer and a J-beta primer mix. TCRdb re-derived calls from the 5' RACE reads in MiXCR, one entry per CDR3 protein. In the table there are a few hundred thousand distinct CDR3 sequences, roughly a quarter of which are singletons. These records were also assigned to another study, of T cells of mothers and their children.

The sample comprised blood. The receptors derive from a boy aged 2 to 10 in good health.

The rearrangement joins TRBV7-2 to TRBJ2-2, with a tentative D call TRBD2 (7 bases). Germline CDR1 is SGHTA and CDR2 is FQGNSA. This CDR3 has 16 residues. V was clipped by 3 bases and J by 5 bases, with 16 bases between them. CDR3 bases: TGTGCCAGCAGCTTGGACCGGGGGGCCCGAACCGGGGAGCTGTTTTTT. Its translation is CASSLDRGARTGELFF.

CDR3 protein: CASNPASGGQETQYF. The CDR3 bases are TGTGCCAGCAACCCGGCTAGCGGGGGGCAAGAGACCCAGTACTTC. The chain employs TRBV2 and TRBJ2-5; 11 nucleotides line up with TRBD2. This CDR3 spans 15 amino acids. CDR1 and CDR2 (germline): SNHLY, FYNNEI. With V trimmed by 7 bases and J by 2 bases, 6 bases remained unmatched.

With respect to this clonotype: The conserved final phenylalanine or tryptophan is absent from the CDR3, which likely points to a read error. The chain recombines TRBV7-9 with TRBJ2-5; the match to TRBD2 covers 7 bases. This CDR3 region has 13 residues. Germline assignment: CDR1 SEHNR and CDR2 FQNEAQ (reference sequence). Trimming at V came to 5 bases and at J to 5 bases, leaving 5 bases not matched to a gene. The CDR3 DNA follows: TGTGCCAGCAGCCGACTAGCTCGGGAGACCCAGTACTTG. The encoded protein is CASSRLARETQYL.

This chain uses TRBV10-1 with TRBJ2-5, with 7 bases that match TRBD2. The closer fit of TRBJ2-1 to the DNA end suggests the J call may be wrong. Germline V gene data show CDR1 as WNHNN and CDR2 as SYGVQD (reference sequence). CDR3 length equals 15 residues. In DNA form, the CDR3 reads TGCGCCAGCAGTGAGTCTGGCGGGAGTCACAATGAGCAGTTCTTC. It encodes CASSESGGSHNEQFF.

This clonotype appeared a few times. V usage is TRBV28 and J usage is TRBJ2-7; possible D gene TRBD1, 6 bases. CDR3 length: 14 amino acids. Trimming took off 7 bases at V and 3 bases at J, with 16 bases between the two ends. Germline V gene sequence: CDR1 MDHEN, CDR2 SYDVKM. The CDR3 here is CASKSTGWSYEQYF. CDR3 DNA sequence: TGTGCCAGCAAGAGCACAGGGTGGAGCTACGAGCAGTACTTC. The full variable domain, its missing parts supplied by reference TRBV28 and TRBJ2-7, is DVKVTQSSRYLVKRTGEKVFLECVQDMDHENMFWYRQDPGLGLRLIYFSYDVKMKEKGDIPEGYSVSREKKERFSLILESASTNQTSMYLCASKSTGWSYEQYFGPGTRLTVT.

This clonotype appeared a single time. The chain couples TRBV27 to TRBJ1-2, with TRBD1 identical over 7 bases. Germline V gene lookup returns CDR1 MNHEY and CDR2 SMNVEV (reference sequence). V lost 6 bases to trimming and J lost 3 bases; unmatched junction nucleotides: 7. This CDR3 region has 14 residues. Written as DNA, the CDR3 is TGTGCCAGCAGAAAAGGGGGCGAGGACTATGGCTACACCTTC. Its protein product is CASRKGGEDYGYTF.

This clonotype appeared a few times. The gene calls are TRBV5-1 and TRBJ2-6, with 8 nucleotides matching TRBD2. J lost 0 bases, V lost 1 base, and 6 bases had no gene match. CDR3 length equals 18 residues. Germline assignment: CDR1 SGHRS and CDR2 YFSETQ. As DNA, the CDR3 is TGCGCCAGCAGCTTGATCACTAGCGGAGTCTCTGGGGCCAACGTCCTGACTTTC. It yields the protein CASSLITSGVSGANVLTF.

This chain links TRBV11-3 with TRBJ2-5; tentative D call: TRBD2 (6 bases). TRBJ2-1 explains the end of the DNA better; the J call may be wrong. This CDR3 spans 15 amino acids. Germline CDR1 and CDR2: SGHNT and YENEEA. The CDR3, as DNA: TGTGCCAGCAGCTTAAGCGGGTCTTCTAACAATGAGCAGTTCTTC. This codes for CASSLSGSSNNEQFF.

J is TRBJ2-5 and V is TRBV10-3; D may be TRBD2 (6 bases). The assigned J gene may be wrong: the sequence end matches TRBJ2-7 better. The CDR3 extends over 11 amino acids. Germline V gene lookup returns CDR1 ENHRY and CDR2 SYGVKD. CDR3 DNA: TGTGCCTCCCGCACGGGGGACGAGCAGTACGTC. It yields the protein CASRTGDEQYV.

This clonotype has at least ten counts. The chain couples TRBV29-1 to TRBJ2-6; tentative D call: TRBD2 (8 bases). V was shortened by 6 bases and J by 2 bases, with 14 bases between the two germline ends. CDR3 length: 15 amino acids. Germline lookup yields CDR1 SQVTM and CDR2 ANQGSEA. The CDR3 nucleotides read TGCAGCGTCCGCGGGGGGACAGCTGGGGCCAACGTCCTGACTTTC. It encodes CSVRGGTAGANVLTF.

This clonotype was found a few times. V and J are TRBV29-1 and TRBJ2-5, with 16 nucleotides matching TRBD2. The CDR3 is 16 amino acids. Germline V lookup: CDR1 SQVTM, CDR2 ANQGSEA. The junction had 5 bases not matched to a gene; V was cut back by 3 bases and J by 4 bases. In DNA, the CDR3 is TGCAGCGTTGATGGGACTAGCGGGAGGGCTCCAGAGACCCAGTACTTC. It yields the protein CSVDGTSGRAPETQYF.

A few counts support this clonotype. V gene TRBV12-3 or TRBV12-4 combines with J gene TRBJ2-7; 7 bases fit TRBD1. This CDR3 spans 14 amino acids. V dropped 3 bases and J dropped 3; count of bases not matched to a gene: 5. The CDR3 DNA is TGTGCCAGCAGTTTTGGGACAGTTGTCTACGAGCAGTACTTC. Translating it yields CASSFGTVVYEQYF.

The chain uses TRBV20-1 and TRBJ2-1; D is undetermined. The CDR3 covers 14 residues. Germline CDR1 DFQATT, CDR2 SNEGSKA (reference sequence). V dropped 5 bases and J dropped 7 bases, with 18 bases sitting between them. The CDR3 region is CSAWPLGGSNEQFF. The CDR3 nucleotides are TGCAGTGCTTGGCCCCTCGGCGGCTCTAATGAGCAGTTCTTC.

Here the CDR3 DNA reads TGTGCCAGCAGCCCGGCCAATGAAAAACTGTTTTTT. It yields the protein CASSPANEKLFF. This rearrangement joins TRBV7-2 to TRBJ1-4; D uncertain. Germline CDR1 SGHTA, CDR2 FQGNSA. Between the trimmed V and J ends, which lost 5 bases and 5 bases, there was a span of 6 bases. The CDR3 extends over 12 amino acids.

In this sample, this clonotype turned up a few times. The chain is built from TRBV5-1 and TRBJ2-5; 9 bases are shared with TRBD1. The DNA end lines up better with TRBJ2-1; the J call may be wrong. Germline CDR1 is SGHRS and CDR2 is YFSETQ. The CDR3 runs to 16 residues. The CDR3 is CASSLPTGGYYNEQFF. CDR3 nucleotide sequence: TGCGCCAGCAGCTTGCCGACAGGGGGTTATTACAATGAGCAGTTCTTC.

The CDR3 reads CASSPTPGPRSLYNEQFF. CDR3 bases: TGTGCCAGCAGTCCTACCCCCGGGCCTCGTTCCTTATACAATGAGCAGTTCTTC. The chain employs TRBV28 and TRBJ2-5; D unclear. The better agreement between TRBJ2-1 and the DNA end casts doubt on the J call. CDR1 is MDHEN, CDR2 SYDVKM, per germline. This CDR3 contains 18 residues.

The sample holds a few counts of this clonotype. Here the CDR3 reads CASSYRSSYEQYF. CDR3 in DNA: TGTGCCAGCAGTTACCGAAGCTCCTACGAGCAGTACTTC. The chain uses TRBV6-5 and TRBJ2-7; D uncertain. The CDR3 length is 13 residues. Per the germline V gene, CDR1 is MNHEY and CDR2 is SVGAGI. V shed 2 bases and J shed 0 bases, with 5 bases lying between them.

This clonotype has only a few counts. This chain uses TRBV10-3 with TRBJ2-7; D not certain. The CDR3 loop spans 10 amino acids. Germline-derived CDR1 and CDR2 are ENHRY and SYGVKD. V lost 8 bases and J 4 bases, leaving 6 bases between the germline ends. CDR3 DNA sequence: TGTGCCATCGGGAAATACGAGCAGTACTTC. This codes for CAIGKYEQYF.

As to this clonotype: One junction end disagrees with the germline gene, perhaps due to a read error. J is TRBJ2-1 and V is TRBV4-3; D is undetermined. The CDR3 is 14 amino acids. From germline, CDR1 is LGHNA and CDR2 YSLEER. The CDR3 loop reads CASSQGSSESILYF. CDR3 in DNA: TGCGCCAGCAGCCAGGGCAGCTCAGAGAGTATTTTGTACTTC.

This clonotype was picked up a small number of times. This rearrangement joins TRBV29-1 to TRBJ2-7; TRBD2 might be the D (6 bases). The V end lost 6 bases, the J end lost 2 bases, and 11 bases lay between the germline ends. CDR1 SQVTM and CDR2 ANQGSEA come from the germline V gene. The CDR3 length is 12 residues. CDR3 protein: CSVWEAPYEQYF. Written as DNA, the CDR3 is TGCAGCGTATGGGAGGCTCCCTACGAGCAGTACTTC.

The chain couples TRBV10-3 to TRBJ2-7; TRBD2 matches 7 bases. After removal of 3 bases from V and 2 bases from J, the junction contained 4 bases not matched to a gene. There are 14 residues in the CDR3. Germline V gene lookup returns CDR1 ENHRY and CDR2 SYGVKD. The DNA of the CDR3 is TGTGCCATCAGTGAAGCGGGGTTCCCCTACGAGCAGTACTTC. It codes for CAISEAGFPYEQYF.

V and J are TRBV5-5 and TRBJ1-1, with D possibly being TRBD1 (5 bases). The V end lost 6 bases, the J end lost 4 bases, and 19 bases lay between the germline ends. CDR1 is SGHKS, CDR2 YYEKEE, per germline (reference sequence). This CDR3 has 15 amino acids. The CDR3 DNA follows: TGTGCCAGCACCTGGGGACGGGGCTGGGTCACTGAAGCTTTCTTT. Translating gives CASTWGRGWVTEAFF.

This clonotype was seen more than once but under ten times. The CDR3 protein is CASSARDRGETGELFF. The CDR3 coding sequence is TGTGCCAGCAGCGCCCGGGACAGGGGTGAGACCGGGGAGCTGTTTTTT. The gene calls are TRBV5-5 and TRBJ2-2, with 10 positions matching TRBD1. The ends lost 4 bases at V and 5 bases at J; junction bases unmatched: 8. CDR1 and CDR2 (germline): SGHKS, YYEKEE (reference sequence). CDR3 size: 16 residues. The variable domain in full, completed from reference TRBV5-5 and TRBJ2-2, reads DAGVTQSPTHLIKTRGQQVTLRCSPISGHKSVSWYQQVLGQGPQFIFQYYEKEERGRGNFPDRFSARQFPNYSSELNVNALLLGDSALYLCASSARDRGETGELFFGEGSRLTVL.

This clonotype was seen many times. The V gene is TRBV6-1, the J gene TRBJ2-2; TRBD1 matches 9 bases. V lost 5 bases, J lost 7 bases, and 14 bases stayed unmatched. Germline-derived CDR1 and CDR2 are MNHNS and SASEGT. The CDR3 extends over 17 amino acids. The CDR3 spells CASSPPLGQGSIGELFF. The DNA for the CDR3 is TGTGCCAGCAGTCCACCCTTGGGACAGGGAAGTATCGGGGAGCTGTTTTTT.

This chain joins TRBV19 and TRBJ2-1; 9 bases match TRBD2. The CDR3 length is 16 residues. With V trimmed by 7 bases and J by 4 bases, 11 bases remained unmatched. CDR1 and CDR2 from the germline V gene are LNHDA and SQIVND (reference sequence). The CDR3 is CASTFPIAGEYNEQFF. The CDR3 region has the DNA TGTGCCAGTACCTTCCCCATAGCGGGAGAGTACAATGAGCAGTTCTTC.